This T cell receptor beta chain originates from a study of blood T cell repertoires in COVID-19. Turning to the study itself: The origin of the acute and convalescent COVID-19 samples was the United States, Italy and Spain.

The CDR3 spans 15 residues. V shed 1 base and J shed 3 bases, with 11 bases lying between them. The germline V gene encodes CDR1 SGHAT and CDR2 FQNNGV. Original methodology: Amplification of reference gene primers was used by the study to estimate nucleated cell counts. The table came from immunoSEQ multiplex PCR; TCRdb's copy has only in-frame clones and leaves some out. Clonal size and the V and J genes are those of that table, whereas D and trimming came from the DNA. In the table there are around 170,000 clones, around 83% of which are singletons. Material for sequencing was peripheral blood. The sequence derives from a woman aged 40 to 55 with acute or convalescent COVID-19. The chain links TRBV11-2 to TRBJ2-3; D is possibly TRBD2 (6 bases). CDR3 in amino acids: CASSLVRGRTDTQYF. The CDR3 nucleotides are TGTGCCAGCAGCTTAGTTCGGGGGAGAACAGATACGCAGTATTTT.